The next 5 T cell receptor beta chains were all read from a single sample in a study of CD8 T cells in Susac syndrome. The authors reverse transcribed roughly 0.5 to 1 ug RNA with random hexamers. TCRdb used MiXCR to reprocess the immunoSEQ multiplex PCR reads, holding one entry per CDR3 protein. In the table there are approximately 130,000 distinct CDR3 sequences, around 90% of which are singletons. The sequencing input was CD8+ T cells from PBMCs. The receptor set was obtained from a human donor with multiple sclerosis.

The J gene is TRBJ2-7, the V gene TRBV10-2; 8 bases match TRBD2. Germline trimming cut 2 bases from V and 6 bases from J; bases unmatched to any gene: 6. The CDR3 extends over 14 amino acids. CDR1 and CDR2 (germline): WSHSY, SAAADI. CDR3 region: CASSESGSIAEQYF. The CDR3 nucleotides read TGCGCCAGCAGTGAGAGCGGGAGTATCGCCGAGCAGTACTTC.

This clonotype was seen just once. The rearrangement joins TRBV19 to TRBJ2-5, with a weak D call TRBD1 (6 bases). The ends were cut back, 1 base at V and 4 bases at J, with 13 bases in the middle. The CDR3 has 15 amino acids. Germline CDR1 reads LNHDA; CDR2 reads SQIVND (reference sequence). The CDR3 protein is CASSIVTGRSETQYF. The CDR3 DNA reads as TGTGCCAGTAGTATAGTTACAGGGCGTTCAGAGACCCAGTACTTC.

This chain joins TRBV20-1 and TRBJ2-1, with 7 bases lining up with TRBD2. CDR3 length: 14 residues. Germline CDR1 reads DFQATT; CDR2 reads SNEGSKA (reference sequence). V lost 5 bases, J lost 0 bases, and 4 bases stayed unmatched. The DNA for the CDR3 is TGCAGTGCTGGAGCGGGACTCTCCTACAATGAGCAGTTCTTC. Encoded protein: CSAGAGLSYNEQFF.

This sequence joins TRBV19 and TRBJ1-1, with unresolved D. Germline loops: CDR1 LNHDA, CDR2 SQIVND (reference sequence). The V and J ends lost 3 bases and 4 bases respectively, with 9 bases between them. CDR3 length: 13 residues. CDR3 amino acids: CASSIGTLTEAFF. The CDR3 DNA reads TGTGCCAGTAGTATCGGCACTCTCACTGAAGCTTTCTTT.

This clonotype was seen only a few times. The chain couples TRBV6-1 to TRBJ1-1, with 7 bases aligning to TRBD1. The CDR3 is 16 amino acids. V dropped 4 bases and J dropped 9; count of bases not matched to a gene: 17. Looked up from germline, CDR1 is MNHNS and CDR2 is SASEGT. The CDR3 DNA is TGTGCCAGCAGTGGGGGAGAGGGACAGTACCGAACACAAGCTTTCTTT. Translating gives CASSGGEGQYRTQAFF.